This TCR beta chain is drawn from a study of blood T cell repertoires in COVID-19. Background on the study: COVID-19 samples collected from the United States, Italy and Spain covered acute and convalescent phases. Sample material is recorded as cDNA or gDNA derived from T cells, B-cell-depleted T cells, or PBMCs.

Sequencing used immunoSEQ multiplex PCR; TCRdb keeps in-frame clones, though not all of them. The sample consists of a few hundred thousand clones, nearly 90% of them appearing once. Deletions cut 3 bases from V and 0 bases from J, with 10 bases between. The V gene's germline CDR1 is SGDLS and CDR2 YYNGEE. The CDR3 has 15 amino acids. Which cohort a participant joined came from the clinical history participants gave. Only a few counts were recorded for this clone. The TCR comes from a woman aged 18 to 35 with acute COVID-19. The V gene is TRBV9, the J gene TRBJ1-3; no clear D gene. Sequencing was performed on PBMCs or T cells enriched from blood (not recorded which). In DNA, the CDR3 is TGTGCCAGCAGCGGGTTACAGACCTCTGGAAACACCATATATTTT. Protein product: CASSGLQTSGNTIYF.